Listed below are T cell receptor beta chains from one sample, sequenced in a study of blood T cell repertoires in COVID-19. This table comes from immunoSEQ multiplex PCR, and its TCRdb copy is limited to in-frame clones, with some not included. The profile shows 260,000 or so clones, roughly 79% of them singletons. Sequenced material: peripheral blood. These receptors were collected from a woman of 80 years or more with COVID-19, enrolled during active disease. Both conserved end residues are part of each CDR3. The D gene is left open where the match is weak. Rows may omit the clone size; those that give it use once, few, many or a size class.

clone size: .
D gene: .
V gene: TRBV3-1/TRBV3-2
J gene: TRBJ1-1
CDR3 DNA: TGTGCCAGCAGCCAAGCGGGGGTAGGGGACACTGAAGCTTTCTTT
CDR3 protein: CASSQAGVGDTEAFF

clone size: .
D gene: .
V gene: TRBV6-6
J gene: TRBJ1-2
CDR3 DNA: TGTGCCAGCAGTTACTTGCGGGACGTAGCTAACTATGGCTACACCTTC
CDR3 protein: CASSYLRDVANYGYTF

clone size: few
D gene: .
V gene: TRBV27
J gene: TRBJ1-5
CDR3 DNA: TGTGCCAGCAGGCCGGCTGGGGCTAGCAATCAGCCCCAGCATTTT
CDR3 protein: CASRPAGASNQPQHF

clone size: .
D gene: .
V gene: TRBV3-1/TRBV3-2
J gene: TRBJ1-1
CDR3 DNA: TGTGCCAGCAGCCAAACGTGGACAGCACCAGAAGCTTTCTTT
CDR3 protein: CASSQTWTAPEAFF

clone size: few
D gene: .
V gene: TRBV21-1
J gene: TRBJ1-1
CDR3 DNA: TGTGCCAGGAACAGGGGTAGGTGTTACACTGAAGCTTTCTTT
CDR3 protein: CARNRGRCYTEAFF

clone size: few
D gene: .
V gene: TRBV30
J gene: TRBJ1-1
CDR3 DNA: TGTGCCTGGACGGGGGGGAGAAACACTGAAGCTTTCTTT
CDR3 protein: CAWTGGRNTEAFF

clone size: .
D gene: TRBD1
V gene: TRBV7-3
J gene: TRBJ2-2
CDR3 DNA: TGTGCCAGCAGCAAACAGGGGGCCGGCACCGGGGAGCTGTTTTTT
CDR3 protein: CASSKQGAGTGELFF

clone size: .
D gene: .
V gene: TRBV7-6
J gene: TRBJ1-6
CDR3 DNA: TGTGCCAGCAGCCCTTCCAATTCACCCCTCCACTTT
CDR3 protein: CASSPSNSPLHF

clone size: once
D gene: TRBD1
V gene: TRBV11-2
J gene: TRBJ2-5
CDR3 DNA: TGTGCCAGCAGCCCGACAGGGGAAGAGACCCAGTACTTC
CDR3 protein: CASSPTGEETQYF

clone size: .
D gene: .
V gene: TRBV24-1
J gene: TRBJ2-3
CDR3 DNA: TGTGCCACCCAGCGGACAGACATCACAGATACGCAGTATTTT
CDR3 protein: CATQRTDITDTQYF

clone size: .
D gene: TRBD1
V gene: TRBV18
J gene: TRBJ1-1
CDR3 DNA: TGTGCCAGCTCACCCACAGGGGGCCCGTATGAAGCTTTCTTT
CDR3 protein: CASSPTGGPYEAFF

clone size: .
D gene: .
V gene: TRBV7-2
J gene: TRBJ1-5
CDR3 DNA: TGTGCCAGCAGCTTAGTTTGGCAGGGCGGTCAGCCCCAGCATTTT
CDR3 protein: CASSLVWQGGQPQHF

clone size: .
D gene: .
V gene: TRBV24-1
J gene: TRBJ1-2
CDR3 DNA: TGTGCCACCAGTGATGTAAGGGGTAGGGACTACACCTTC
CDR3 protein: CATSDVRGRDYTF

clone size: .
D gene: .
V gene: TRBV7-9
J gene: TRBJ2-5
CDR3 DNA: TGTGCCAGCAGCTATAGCCAAGAGACCCAGTACTTC
CDR3 protein: CASSYSQETQYF

clone size: .
D gene: .
V gene: TRBV18
J gene: TRBJ2-5
CDR3 DNA: TGTGCCAGCTCATATGGGCTCGAAGAGACCCAGTACTTC
CDR3 protein: CASSYGLEETQYF

clone size: once
D gene: TRBD2
V gene: TRBV7-2
J gene: TRBJ2-3
CDR3 DNA: TGTGCCAGCAGCTTAGTTTCCGGGAGGCCAGATACGCAGTATTTT
CDR3 protein: CASSLVSGRPDTQYF

clone size: .
D gene: .
V gene: TRBV30
J gene: TRBJ1-3
CDR3 DNA: TGTGCCTGGAGTGTACAGGGCACCTCCTCTGGAAACACCATATATTTT
CDR3 protein: CAWSVQGTSSGNTIYF

clone size: once
D gene: .
V gene: TRBV18
J gene: TRBJ2-2
CDR3 DNA: TGTGCCAGCTCACCACAGGGTACAGGGACCCAGAGCGGGGAGCTGTTTTTT
CDR3 protein: CASSPQGTGTQSGELFF

clone size: once
D gene: TRBD1
V gene: TRBV5-1
J gene: TRBJ2-2
CDR3 DNA: TGCGCCAGCAGCAGATCGACAGGGAAGAATGCCGGGGAGCTGTTTTTT
CDR3 protein: CASSRSTGKNAGELFF

clone size: .
D gene: TRBD1
V gene: TRBV6-5
J gene: TRBJ1-2
CDR3 DNA: TGTGCCAGCAGTTACTCCGGGACAGGATTATATGGCTACACCTTC
CDR3 protein: CASSYSGTGLYGYTF

clone size: .
D gene: .
V gene: TRBV19
J gene: TRBJ1-4
CDR3 DNA: TGTGCCAGTAGTATAATTAGGGCAGGGCGTGAAAAACTGTTTTTT
CDR3 protein: CASSIIRAGREKLFF

clone size: .
D gene: TRBD1
V gene: TRBV2
J gene: TRBJ1-5
CDR3 DNA: TGTGCCAGCAGCGCGGGACAGGGTAGCAATCAGCCCCAGCATTTT
CDR3 protein: CASSAGQGSNQPQHF

clone size: few
D gene: .
V gene: TRBV9
J gene: TRBJ1-3
CDR3 DNA: TGTGCCAGCAGCGTAGGAGGCAGCAGCTCTGGAAACACCATATATTTT
CDR3 protein: CASSVGGSSSGNTIYF

clone size: .
D gene: TRBD2
V gene: TRBV15
J gene: TRBJ2-7
CDR3 DNA: TGTGCCACCAGCAGAGAATTAGTAGCGGGGCCCTCCTACGAGCAGTACTTC
CDR3 protein: CATSRELVAGPSYEQYF

clone size: .
D gene: .
V gene: TRBV24-1
J gene: TRBJ2-1
CDR3 DNA: TGTGCCACCAGTGATTCTACAGGAAGCTCCTACAATGAGCAGTTCTTC
CDR3 protein: CATSDSTGSSYNEQFF

clone size: few
D gene: TRBD1
V gene: TRBV5-6
J gene: TRBJ1-3
CDR3 DNA: TGTGCCAGCAGCTTTGACAGGGCTGGAAACACCATATATTTT
CDR3 protein: CASSFDRAGNTIYF

clone size: .
D gene: .
V gene: TRBV30
J gene: TRBJ2-5
CDR3 DNA: TGTGCCTGGAGTGGTGGCAGGTCAGAGACCCAGTACTTC
CDR3 protein: CAWSGGRSETQYF

clone size: .
D gene: .
V gene: TRBV9
J gene: TRBJ2-2
CDR3 DNA: TGTGCCAGCAGCGTTGGGCCCAACACCGGGGAGCTGTTTTTT
CDR3 protein: CASSVGPNTGELFF

clone size: .
D gene: TRBD1
V gene: TRBV7-6
J gene: TRBJ2-7
CDR3 DNA: TGTGCCAGCAGCCGAGGGGACAGCAGCTCCTACGAGCAGTACTTC
CDR3 protein: CASSRGDSSSYEQYF

clone size: few
D gene: TRBD1
V gene: TRBV18
J gene: TRBJ1-2
CDR3 DNA: TGTGCCAGCTCACCCCTGGACAGGGAGTTCGGCTACACCTTC
CDR3 protein: CASSPLDREFGYTF

clone size: few
D gene: .
V gene: TRBV5-1
J gene: TRBJ2-1
CDR3 DNA: TGCGCCAGCAGCCAGACGGGACTTTTCTACAATGAGCAGTTCTTC
CDR3 protein: CASSQTGLFYNEQFF

clone size: .
D gene: .
V gene: TRBV18
J gene: TRBJ1-3
CDR3 DNA: TGTGCCAGCTCACTTGTTCTAGGCCGGCCGGAGGATGGAAACACCATATATTTT
CDR3 protein: CASSLVLGRPEDGNTIYF

clone size: .
D gene: TRBD2
V gene: TRBV7-2
J gene: TRBJ2-1
CDR3 DNA: TGTGCCAGCAGCTTATCCCTGAGCGGGGGGTTCAGTGAGCAGTTCTTC
CDR3 protein: CASSLSLSGGFSEQFF

clone size: .
D gene: TRBD1
V gene: TRBV5-4
J gene: TRBJ1-4
CDR3 DNA: TGTGCCAGCAGCTTCCGGGACAGGGGGACTAATGAAAAACTGTTTTTT
CDR3 protein: CASSFRDRGTNEKLFF

clone size: few
D gene: .
V gene: TRBV7-3
J gene: TRBJ2-3
CDR3 DNA: TGTGCCAGCAGCTTAAAGAGTGGCGGGACAGATACGCAGTATTTT
CDR3 protein: CASSLKSGGTDTQYF

clone size: .
D gene: .
V gene: TRBV3-1/TRBV3-2
J gene: TRBJ1-1
CDR3 DNA: TGTGCCAGCAGCCAATACGCGTTACTGAACACTGAAGCTTTCTTT
CDR3 protein: CASSQYALLNTEAFF

clone size: .
D gene: TRBD2
V gene: TRBV9
J gene: TRBJ2-7
CDR3 DNA: TGTGCCAGCAGCGTAGAGTCTAGCGGACTATACGAGCAGTACTTC
CDR3 protein: CASSVESSGLYEQYF

clone size: .
D gene: .
V gene: TRBV5-8
J gene: TRBJ1-2
CDR3 DNA: TGTGCCAGCAGCCATACGGGACTTATACGAGATGGCTACACCTTC
CDR3 protein: CASSHTGLIRDGYTF

clone size: .
D gene: TRBD1
V gene: TRBV7-2
J gene: TRBJ1-1
CDR3 DNA: TGTGCCAGCAGGACACAGGGGTACACTGAAGCTTTCTTT
CDR3 protein: CASRTQGYTEAFF

clone size: .
D gene: .
V gene: TRBV3-1/TRBV3-2
J gene: TRBJ1-1
CDR3 DNA: TGTGCCAGCAGCCAACAGGGTGTTACTGAAGCTTTCTTT
CDR3 protein: CASSQQGVTEAFF

clone size: .
D gene: TRBD1
V gene: TRBV7-6
J gene: TRBJ1-4
CDR3 DNA: TGTGCCAGCAGCTTAGGAGGACAGGGTCGACTGTTTTTT
CDR3 protein: CASSLGGQGRLFF

clone size: .
D gene: .
V gene: TRBV30
J gene: TRBJ2-1
CDR3 DNA: TGTGCCTGGAGTGTGACACGCTACAATGAGCAGTTCTTC
CDR3 protein: CAWSVTRYNEQFF

clone size: .
D gene: TRBD1
V gene: TRBV2
J gene: TRBJ2-3
CDR3 DNA: TGTGCCAGCAGGGTAGGGGGCAGGGAGGATACGCAGTATTTT
CDR3 protein: CASRVGGREDTQYF

clone size: .
D gene: .
V gene: TRBV5-1
J gene: TRBJ2-7
CDR3 DNA: TGCGCCAGCCAAACTTTCCCGAGGACAGATTCCGAGCAGTACTTC
CDR3 protein: CASQTFPRTDSEQYF

clone size: many
D gene: .
V gene: TRBV3-1/TRBV3-2
J gene: TRBJ2-2
CDR3 DNA: TGTGCCAGCAGCGGGGCCTACCTAAGGGGCGGGGAGCTGTTTTTT
CDR3 protein: CASSGAYLRGGELFF

clone size: .
D gene: TRBD1
V gene: TRBV3-1/TRBV3-2
J gene: TRBJ1-2
CDR3 DNA: TGTGCCAGCAGCCAAGGCGGAGGCAGGGGGCTCTATGGCTACACCTTC
CDR3 protein: CASSQGGGRGLYGYTF